These T cell receptor beta chains were read from a single sample in a study of CXCR3-negative and CXCR3-positive naive CD8 T cells. TCRdb reprocessed the 5' RACE reads, with one entry per CDR3 protein and no DNA. Across just over 60,000 distinct CDR3 sequences, the top ten clones capture about 4.5% of the sample. Sample: naive CXCR3- CD8+ T cells from blood. These receptors came from a human donor in good health. Some clones in this sample may be carry-over from other donors' samples. The CDR3 runs from the conserved cysteine through the conserved F or W.

>TRBV29-1|TRBJ2-1
CSVDSLAIDNEQFF
>TRBV20-1|TRBJ2-1
CSAREGSRIGNEQFF
>TRBV7-7|TRBJ2-7
CASSSDRAPDEQYF
>TRBV28|TRBJ1-5
CASTEYREFVQPQHF
>TRBV27|TRBJ2-3
CASSLRAHTDTQYF
>TRBV6-5|TRBJ2-1
CASSQIFLAGGLTNEQFF
>TRBV5-4|TRBJ2-6
CASSETIGGANVLTF
>TRBV7-3|TRBJ2-2
CASSLKMAGGPYGELFF
>TRBV12-3/TRBV12-4|TRBJ2-3
CASSPGTDTDTQYF
>TRBV7-9|TRBJ2-2
CASRSLPRGDTGELFF